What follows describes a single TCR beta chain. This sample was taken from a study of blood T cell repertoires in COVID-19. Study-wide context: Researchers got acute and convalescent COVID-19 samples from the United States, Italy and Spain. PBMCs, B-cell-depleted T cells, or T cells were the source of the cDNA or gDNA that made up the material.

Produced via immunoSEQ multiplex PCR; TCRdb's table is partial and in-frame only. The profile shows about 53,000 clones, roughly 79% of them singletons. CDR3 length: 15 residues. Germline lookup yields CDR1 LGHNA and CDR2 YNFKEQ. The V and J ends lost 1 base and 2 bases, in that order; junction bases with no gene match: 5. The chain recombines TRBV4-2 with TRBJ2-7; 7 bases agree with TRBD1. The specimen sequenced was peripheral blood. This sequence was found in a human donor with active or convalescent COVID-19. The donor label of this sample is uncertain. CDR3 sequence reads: CASSQASGGTYEQYF. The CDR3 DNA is TGTGCCAGCAGCCAAGCGTCAGGGGGAACCTACGAGCAGTACTTC.